The 21 T cell receptor beta chains listed next were all sequenced from one sample in a study of T cell therapy after organ transplantation. These receptors have no identified antigens. TCRdb's copy holds only in-frame clones and misses some; the assay was immunoSEQ multiplex PCR. The data show some 48,000 clones, approximately 94% seen once. The specimen was CD8+ T cells from blood, collected before autologous CMV-specific T cell therapy. The receptors come from a human patient who had received a solid organ transplant and had CMV disease.

The chain employs TRBV30 and TRBJ1-1; D not certain. The CDR3 extends over 15 amino acids. Per germline, CDR1 GTSNPN and CDR2 SVGIG (reference sequence). The germline V and J ends were trimmed by 1 base and 1 base, with 13 bases remaining between them. This chain's CDR3 is CAWSAAPTANTEAFF. The CDR3 DNA reads TGTGCCTGGAGTGCCGCCCCCACAGCGAACACTGAAGCTTTCTTT.

The chain recombines TRBV7-2 with TRBJ1-5, with D tentatively TRBD1 (6 bases). Between the trimmed V and J ends, which lost 5 bases and 6 bases, there was a span of 17 bases. The CDR3 sequence is 15 residues long. CDR1 is SGHTA, CDR2 FQGNSA, per germline. The CDR3 sequence: CASSPTQGSLQPQHF. As DNA, the CDR3 is TGTGCCAGCAGCCCCACACAGGGCTCCCTTCAGCCCCAGCATTTT.

The chain uses TRBV27 and TRBJ2-7, with 9 bases fitting TRBD1. The CDR3 runs 15 residues. Looked up from germline, CDR1 is MNHEY and CDR2 is SMNVEV (reference sequence). J was trimmed by 9 bases and V by 2 bases; bases with no gene match: 11. The CDR3 nucleotides are TGTGCCAGCAGTTTACCGGGACAGGGTCTTTTTGGGCAGTACTTC. Translating gives CASSLPGQGLFGQYF.

The chain carries TRBV11-2 and TRBJ1-1, with D perhaps matching TRBD1 (5 bases). The CDR3 length is 12 residues. In germline, CDR1 is SGHAT, CDR2 FQNNGV. Trimming removed 5 bases at V and 10 bases at J, with 14 bases between. CDR3 region: CASSTQGGGAFF. The CDR3 DNA follows: TGTGCCAGCAGCACCCAAGGCGGGGGAGCTTTCTTT.

This chain links TRBV7-9 with TRBJ1-1; no clear D gene. V lost 5 bases and J lost 3, with 16 bases in between. The CDR3 consists of 15 residues. Germline V gene lookup returns CDR1 SEHNR and CDR2 FQNEAQ (reference sequence). The CDR3: CASSHTGVLHTEAFF. CDR3 nucleotide sequence: TGTGCCAGCAGCCACACCGGGGTACTGCACACTGAAGCTTTCTTT.

The rearrangement uses TRBV15 and TRBJ2-7, with 7 positions matching TRBD1. Germline lookup yields CDR1 LNHNV and CDR2 YYDKDF (reference sequence). The length of the CDR3 is 14 residues. J was trimmed by 8 bases and V by 1 base; bases with no gene match: 8. The CDR3 sequence: CATSRANEGAKQYF. In nucleotides, the CDR3 is TGTGCCACCAGCAGAGCTAACGAGGGGGCTAAGCAGTACTTC.

This chain uses TRBV18 with TRBJ2-7; no reliable D call. The CDR3 length is 13 residues. Per the germline V gene, CDR1 is KGHSH and CDR2 is LQKENI. With 0 bases removed from V and 0 bases from J, the gap between germline ends came to 3 bases. CDR3 sequence: CASSPPDSYEQYF. The DNA for the CDR3 is TGTGCCAGCTCACCACCGGACTCCTACGAGCAGTACTTC.

This chain joins TRBV5-8 and TRBJ1-2; TRBD1 matches 8 bases. V was clipped by 7 bases and J by 4 bases; unmatched bases: 12. CDR3 length: 15 residues. CDR1 and CDR2 (germline): SGHTS, YDEGEE. CDR3 DNA: TGTGCCAGCGGCCGTTCTCAGGGGGCAGGCTATGGCTACACCTTC. Its protein is CASGRSQGAGYGYTF.

The DNA of the CDR3 is TGCGCCAGCAGCCAAGCCGGGACAGGTACGACTAATGAAAAACTGTTTTTT. Translated, it gives CASSQAGTGTTNEKLFF. This chain uses TRBV4-1 with TRBJ1-4, with TRBD1 identical over 8 bases. Trimming removed 1 base from V and 2 bases from J; junction bases left unmatched: 6. CDR3 length: 17 residues. Germline assignment: CDR1 MGHRA and CDR2 YSYEKL.

V usage is TRBV19 and J usage is TRBJ2-5; D is possibly TRBD1 (5 bases). The last part of the DNA fits TRBJ2-7 better; the J call may be wrong. Germline CDR1 is LNHDA and CDR2 is SQIVND (reference sequence). The CDR3 is made up of 11 amino acids. DNA of the CDR3: TGTGCCAGTTCAGGGTACAACGAGCAGTACTTC. Encoded protein: CASSGYNEQYF.

The count of this clone is one. The V and J genes are TRBV27 and TRBJ1-2; D possibly corresponds to TRBD1 (5 bases). The CDR3 sequence is 12 residues long. V lost 3 bases and J lost 7, with 9 bases in between. Germline V lookup: CDR1 MNHEY, CDR2 SMNVEV (reference sequence). CDR3 sequence: CASSFSGSGYTF. The CDR3 bases are TGTGCCAGCAGTTTTTCAGGGTCTGGCTACACCTTC.

V is TRBV13 and J is TRBJ2-7; 9 bases map to TRBD1. The CDR3 has 15 amino acids. After removal of 5 bases from V and 5 bases from J, the junction contained 10 bases not matched to a gene. In germline, CDR1 is PRHDT, CDR2 FYEKMQ (reference sequence). The CDR3 spells CASSKLGQGGNEQYF. As DNA, the CDR3 is TGTGCCAGCAGCAAGCTGGGACAGGGCGGCAACGAGCAGTACTTC.

This clone has just one count. This rearrangement joins TRBV6-5 to TRBJ1-1; D gene unclear. Trimming cost V 0 bases and J 0 bases, with 2 bases left between them. CDR1 MNHEY and CDR2 SVGAGI come from the germline V gene. CDR3 length equals 13 residues. CDR3 in amino acids: CASSYSLNTEAFF. CDR3 bases: TGTGCCAGCAGTTACTCGCTGAACACTGAAGCTTTCTTT.

The chain is built from TRBV5-6 and TRBJ2-7; TRBD2 agrees at 8 bases. The trim removed 0 bases at V and 0 bases at J, leaving 8 bases unmatched. The CDR3 spans 17 residues. From germline, CDR1 is SGHDT and CDR2 YYEEEE. In DNA form, the CDR3 reads TGTGCCAGCAGCTTGGGTGTCCCAGCGGGGGTCTCCTACGAGCAGTACTTC. This codes for CASSLGVPAGVSYEQYF.

The chain combines TRBV6-4 with TRBJ2-3; D remains unclear. The CDR3 totals 15 residues. CDR1 and CDR2 (germline): MRHNA, SNTAGT. V lost 0 bases, J lost 3 bases, and 10 bases lay in between. CDR3 bases: TGTGCCAGCAGTGACTCGATGGGTTCGACAGATACGCAGTATTTT. Translated: CASSDSMGSTDTQYF.

This clone was recorded a few times. The rearrangement joins TRBV19 to TRBJ1-5; D ambiguous. The V end lost 5 bases, the J end lost 0 bases, and 11 bases lay between the germline ends. Germline-derived CDR1 and CDR2 are LNHDA and SQIVND (reference sequence). The CDR3 length is 15 residues. In nucleotides, the CDR3 is TGTGCCAGTAGTCTCGCATTAAATAGCAATCAGCCCCAGCATTTT. It translates to CASSLALNSNQPQHF.

The chain is built from TRBV6-5 and TRBJ1-5; TRBD1 matches at 9 bases. The CDR3 totals 15 residues. Germline V gene sequence: CDR1 MNHEY, CDR2 SVGAGI. Trimming removed 7 bases from V and 4 bases from J; junction bases left unmatched: 8. CDR3 nucleotide sequence: TGTGCCAGCACCCCGGGACAGGGTGGTAATCAGCCCCAGCATTTT. Protein product: CASTPGQGGNQPQHF.

The chain has TRBV30 and TRBJ2-5; no firm D call. The DNA matches TRBJ2-7 better at its end, which makes the J call doubtful. Per the germline V gene, CDR1 is GTSNPN and CDR2 is SVGIG (reference sequence). The CDR3 spans 11 residues. The CDR3 nucleotides read TGTGCCTGGAGGGGATCCTACGAGCAGTACTTC. Amino acids: CAWRGSYEQYF.

V is TRBV7-9 and J is TRBJ1-1; tentative D call: TRBD1 (6 bases). Germline lookup yields CDR1 SEHNR and CDR2 FQNEAQ (reference sequence). This CDR3 comprises 13 residues. With 4 bases removed from V and 10 bases from J, the gap between germline ends came to 16 bases. CDR3 bases: TGTGCCAGCAGCTCACAGGGTGGTAAGGGAGCTTTCTTT. The encoded protein is CASSSQGGKGAFF.

The chain employs TRBV9 and TRBJ1-6, with TRBD1 matching 11 bases. Germline CDR1 SGDLS, CDR2 YYNGEE. V was pared by 0 bases and J by 10 bases, with 3 bases of the junction left unmatched. CDR3 length: 15 amino acids. The CDR3 nucleotides are TGTGCCAGCAGCGTAGGGGGACAGGGGGGATCACCCCTCCACTTT. Residues: CASSVGGQGGSPLHF.

The V gene is TRBV7-9, the J gene TRBJ1-1; TRBD1 is a possible D gene (5 bases). Germline lookup yields CDR1 SEHNR and CDR2 FQNEAQ (reference sequence). The CDR3 consists of 16 residues. V lost 1 base to trimming and J lost 2 bases, with 14 bases between them. The CDR3 spells CASSLGPGQGNTEAFF. The CDR3 DNA is TGTGCCAGCAGCTTAGGTCCGGGGCAGGGCAACACTGAAGCTTTCTTT.